This T cell receptor (beta chain) was obtained from a study of molecular identifiers for immune sequencing clone quantification. Across the whole study: Replicate RNA came from about 20,000 or 100,000 naive CD8 cells and was split five ways, and four parts were sequenced. The study's findings and limits: Clones above 20 RNA copies contained over 99% of effector molecules and under 1% of naive molecules.

Per the germline V gene, CDR1 is MGHDK and CDR2 is SYGVNS. The CDR3 extends over 12 amino acids. V was clipped by 1 base and J by 9 bases, with 4 bases between them. TCRdb re-analysed the PCR reads in MiXCR, keeping a single row per CDR3 protein. Of about half a million distinct CDR3 sequences in the sample, about a fifth were seen once. Naive CD8 sequencing libraries were generated from approximately 20,000 to 980,000 sorted cells, with 10%, 30% or 50% RNA as input. This clonotype was observed many times. The antigen is undetermined. This TCR derives from a human donor in good health. Some libraries in this study had Jurkat cell RNA spiked in. The specimen was naive CD8+ T cells from blood, with Jurkat cell RNA spiked in. The subset is: FACS-sorted CD8+CD4-CCR7+CD45RA+ naive T cells. This chain connects TRBV25-1 to TRBJ1-6; D is unresolved. The CDR3 DNA follows: TGTGCCAGCAGTGAATGGACTTCACCCCTCCACTTT. Encoded protein: CASSEWTSPLHF. The variable domain in full, completed from reference TRBV25-1 and TRBJ1-6, reads EADIYQTPRYLVIGTGKKITLECSQTMGHDKMYWYQQDPGMELHLIHYSYGVNSTEKGDLSSESTVSRIRTEHFPLTLESARPSHTSQYLCASSEWTSPLHFGNGTRLTVT.